This T cell receptor beta chain was profiled in a study of T-cell reconstitution after alpha-beta-depleted transplantation in children. This CDR3 contains 14 residues. Trimming cost V 6 bases and J 5 bases; bases outside gene matches: 9. General study results and limits: The high TCRbeta diversity at day 60 in some patients came from surviving recipient T cells and thymic progenitors. One year after transplant, T-cell counts and diversity came mostly from newly produced T cells. In patients about two months after transplant, alpha-beta T cells reportedly arose from several hundred expanded graft clones.

Preparation of the TCRbeta library used unique molecular identifiers. One entry per CDR3 protein results from TCRdb running MiXCR on the PCR reads. The table lists approximately 350,000 distinct CDR3 sequences, around 15% of them singletons. As for this clonotype: As yet, its antigen is unknown.

V is TRBV12-3 or TRBV12-4 and J is TRBJ2-7; 8 nucleotides align to TRBD1. The TCR was taken from a male patient between 2 and 10 years old who had a stem cell transplant for acute lymphoblastic leukemia, so the T cells may come from the graft donor. Sequences were derived from PBMCs, mostly from graft donor cells, sampled 360 days after TCRalphabeta/CD19-depleted stem cell transplant. CDR3 DNA sequence: TGTGCCAGCAGGCGACAGGGGTTCGGGAACGAGCAGTACTTC. Translated: CASRRQGFGNEQYF.